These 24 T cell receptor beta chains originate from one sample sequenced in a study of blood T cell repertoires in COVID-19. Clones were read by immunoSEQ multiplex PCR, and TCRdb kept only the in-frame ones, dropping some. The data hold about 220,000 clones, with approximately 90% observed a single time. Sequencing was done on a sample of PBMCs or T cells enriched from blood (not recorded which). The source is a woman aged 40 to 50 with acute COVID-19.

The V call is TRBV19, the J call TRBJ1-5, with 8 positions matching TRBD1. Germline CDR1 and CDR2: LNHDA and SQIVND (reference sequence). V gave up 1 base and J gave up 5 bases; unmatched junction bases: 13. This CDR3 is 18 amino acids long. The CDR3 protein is CASSIVVRTGSLDQPQHF. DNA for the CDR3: TGTGCCAGTAGTATAGTGGTAAGGACAGGGTCCCTCGATCAGCCCCAGCATTTT. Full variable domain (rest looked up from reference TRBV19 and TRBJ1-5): DGGITQSPKYLFRKEGQNVTLSCEQNLNHDAMYWYRQDPGQGLRLIYYSQIVNDFQKGDIAEGYSVSREKKESFPLTVTSAQKNPTAFYLCASSIVVRTGSLDQPQHFGDGTRLSIL.

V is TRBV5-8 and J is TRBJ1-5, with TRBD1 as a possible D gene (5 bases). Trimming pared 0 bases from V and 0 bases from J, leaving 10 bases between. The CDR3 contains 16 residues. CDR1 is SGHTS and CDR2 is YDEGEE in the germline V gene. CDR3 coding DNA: TGTGCCAGCAGCTTGGGCCAGGGCTATAGCAATCAGCCCCAGCATTTT. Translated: CASSLGQGYSNQPQHF. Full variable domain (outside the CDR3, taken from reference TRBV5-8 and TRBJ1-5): EAGVTQSPTHLIKTRGQQATLRCSPISGHTSVYWYQQALGLGLQFLLWYDEGEERNRGNFPPRFSGRQFPNYSSELNVNALELEDSALYLCASSLGQGYSNQPQHFGDGTRLSIL.

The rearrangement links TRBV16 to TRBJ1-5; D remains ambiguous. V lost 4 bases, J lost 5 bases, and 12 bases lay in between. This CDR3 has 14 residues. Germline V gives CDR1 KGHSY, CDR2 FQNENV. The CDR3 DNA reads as TGTGCCAGCAGCCCTCCGTCCGGTTATCAGCCCCAGCATTTT. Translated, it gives CASSPPSGYQPQHF.

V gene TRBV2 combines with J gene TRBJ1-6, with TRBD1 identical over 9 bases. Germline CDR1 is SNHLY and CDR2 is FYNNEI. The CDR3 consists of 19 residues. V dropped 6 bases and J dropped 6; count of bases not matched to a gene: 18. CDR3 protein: CASRSLEVPTGGGNSPLHF. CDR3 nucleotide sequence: TGTGCCAGCAGGTCACTCGAGGTACCCACAGGGGGCGGTAATTCACCCCTCCACTTT.

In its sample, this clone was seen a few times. CDR3 in DNA: TGTGCCAGCGGCCGGGGGGCCCCCGGGGGCTACACCTTC. It translates to CASGRGAPGGYTF. V and J are TRBV2 and TRBJ1-2, with a tentative D call TRBD1 (6 bases). V was trimmed by 8 bases and J by 8 bases, leaving 18 bases between them. Germline loops: CDR1 SNHLY, CDR2 FYNNEI. The length of the CDR3 is 13 residues.

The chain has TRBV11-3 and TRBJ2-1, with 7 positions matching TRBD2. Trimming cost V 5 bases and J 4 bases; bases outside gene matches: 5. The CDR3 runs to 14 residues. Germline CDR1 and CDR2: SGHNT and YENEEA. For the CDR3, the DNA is TGTGCCAGCAGCCAAGCGGGGATGTACAATGAGCAGTTCTTC. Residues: CASSQAGMYNEQFF.

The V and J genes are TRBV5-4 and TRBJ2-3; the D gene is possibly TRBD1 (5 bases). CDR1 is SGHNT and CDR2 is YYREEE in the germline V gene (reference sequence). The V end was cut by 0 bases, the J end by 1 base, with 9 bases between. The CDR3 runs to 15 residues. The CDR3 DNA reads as TGTGCCAGCAGCTTGGCAGCCAGGGGCACAGATACGCAGTATTTT. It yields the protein CASSLAARGTDTQYF.

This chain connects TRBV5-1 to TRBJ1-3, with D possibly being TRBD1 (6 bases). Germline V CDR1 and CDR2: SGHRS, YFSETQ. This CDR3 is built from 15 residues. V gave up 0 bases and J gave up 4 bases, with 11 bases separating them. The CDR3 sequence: CASSLGQDPGNTIYF. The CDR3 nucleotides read TGCGCCAGCAGCTTGGGACAGGACCCGGGAAACACCATATATTTT.

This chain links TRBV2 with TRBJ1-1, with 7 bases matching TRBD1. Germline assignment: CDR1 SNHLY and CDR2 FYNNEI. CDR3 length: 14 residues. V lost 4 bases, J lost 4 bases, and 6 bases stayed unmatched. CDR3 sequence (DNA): TGTGCCAGCAGTGTACAGGGGCCCTCCACTGAAGCTTTCTTT. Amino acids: CASSVQGPSTEAFF.

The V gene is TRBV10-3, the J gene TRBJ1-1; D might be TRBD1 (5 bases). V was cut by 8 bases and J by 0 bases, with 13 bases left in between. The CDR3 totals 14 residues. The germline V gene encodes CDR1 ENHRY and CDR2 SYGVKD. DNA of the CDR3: TGTGCCATCTCCGGCGGGGGGATGAACACTGAAGCTTTCTTT. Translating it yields CAISGGGMNTEAFF.

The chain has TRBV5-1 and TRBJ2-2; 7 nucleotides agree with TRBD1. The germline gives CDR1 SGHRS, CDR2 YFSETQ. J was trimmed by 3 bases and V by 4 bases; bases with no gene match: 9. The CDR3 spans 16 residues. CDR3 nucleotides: TGCGCCAGCAGCGTGCACAGGGGATCTGACACCGGGGAGCTGTTTTTT. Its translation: CASSVHRGSDTGELFF.

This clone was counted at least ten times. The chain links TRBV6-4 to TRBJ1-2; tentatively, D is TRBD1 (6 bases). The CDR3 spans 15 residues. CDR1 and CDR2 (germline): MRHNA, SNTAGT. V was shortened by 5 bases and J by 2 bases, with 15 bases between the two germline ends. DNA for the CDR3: TGTGCCAGCAGTCTCTCATCCGGGACAAACTATGGCTACACCTTC. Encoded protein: CASSLSSGTNYGYTF.

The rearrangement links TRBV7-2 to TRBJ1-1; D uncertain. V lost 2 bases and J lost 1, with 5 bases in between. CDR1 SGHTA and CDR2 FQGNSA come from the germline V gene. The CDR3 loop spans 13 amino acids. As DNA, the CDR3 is TGTGCCAGCAGCTTAAAAGCGAACACTGAAGCTTTCTTT. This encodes CASSLKANTEAFF.

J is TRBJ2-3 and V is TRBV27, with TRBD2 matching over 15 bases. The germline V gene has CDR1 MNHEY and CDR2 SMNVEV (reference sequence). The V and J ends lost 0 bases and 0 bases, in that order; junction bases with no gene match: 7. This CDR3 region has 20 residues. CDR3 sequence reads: CASSLSGLAGGHTSTDTQYF. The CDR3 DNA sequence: TGTGCCAGCAGTTTATCGGGACTAGCGGGGGGACATACTAGCACAGATACGCAGTATTTT.

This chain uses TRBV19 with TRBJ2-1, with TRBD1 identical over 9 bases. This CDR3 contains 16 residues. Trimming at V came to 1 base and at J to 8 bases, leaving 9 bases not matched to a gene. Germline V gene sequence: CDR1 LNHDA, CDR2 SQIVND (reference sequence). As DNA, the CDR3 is TGTGCCAGTAGTATAGGAGGGACAGGGTATTACGATGAGCAGTTCTTC. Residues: CASSIGGTGYYDEQFF.

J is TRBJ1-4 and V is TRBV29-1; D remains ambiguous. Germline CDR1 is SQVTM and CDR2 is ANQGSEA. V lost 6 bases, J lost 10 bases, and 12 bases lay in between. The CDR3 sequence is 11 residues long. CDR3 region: CSVAVGVKLFF. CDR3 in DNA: TGCAGCGTCGCAGTCGGAGTAAAACTGTTTTTT.

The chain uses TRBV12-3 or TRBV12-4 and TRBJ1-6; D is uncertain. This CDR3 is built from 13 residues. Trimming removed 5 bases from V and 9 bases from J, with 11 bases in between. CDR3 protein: CASSIELGSPLHF. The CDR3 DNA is TGTGCCAGCAGTATAGAACTCGGTTCACCCCTCCACTTT.

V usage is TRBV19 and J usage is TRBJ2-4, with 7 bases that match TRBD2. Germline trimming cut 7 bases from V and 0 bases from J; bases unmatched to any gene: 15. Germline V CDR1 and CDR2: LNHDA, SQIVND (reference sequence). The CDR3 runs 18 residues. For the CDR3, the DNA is TGTGCCAGTACCACCGACCCGGGGGGAGACCTAGCCAAAAACATTCAGTACTTC. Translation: CASTTDPGGDLAKNIQYF. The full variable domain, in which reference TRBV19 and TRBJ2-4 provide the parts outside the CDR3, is DGGITQSPKYLFRKEGQNVTLSCEQNLNHDAMYWYRQDPGQGLRLIYYSQIVNDFQKGDIAEGYSVSREKKESFPLTVTSAQKNPTAFYLCASTTDPGGDLAKNIQYFGAGTRLSVL.

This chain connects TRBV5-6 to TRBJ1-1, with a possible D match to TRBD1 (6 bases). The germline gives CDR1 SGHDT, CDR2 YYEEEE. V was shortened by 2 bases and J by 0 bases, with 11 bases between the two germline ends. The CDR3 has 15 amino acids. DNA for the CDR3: TGTGCCAGCAGCTTCAGGGGATTTGTGAACACTGAAGCTTTCTTT. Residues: CASSFRGFVNTEAFF.

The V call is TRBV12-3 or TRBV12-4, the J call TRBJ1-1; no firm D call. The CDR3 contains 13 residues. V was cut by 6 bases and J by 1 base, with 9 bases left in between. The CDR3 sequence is CASRPSWNTEAFF. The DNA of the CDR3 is TGTGCCAGCAGGCCCAGTTGGAACACTGAAGCTTTCTTT.

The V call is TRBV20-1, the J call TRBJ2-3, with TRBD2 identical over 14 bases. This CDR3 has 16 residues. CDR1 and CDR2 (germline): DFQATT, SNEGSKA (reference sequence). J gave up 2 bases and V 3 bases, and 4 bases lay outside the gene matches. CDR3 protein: CSASGTSGRFTDTQYF. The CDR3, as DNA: TGCAGTGCTAGTGGGACTAGCGGGAGATTCACAGATACGCAGTATTTT.

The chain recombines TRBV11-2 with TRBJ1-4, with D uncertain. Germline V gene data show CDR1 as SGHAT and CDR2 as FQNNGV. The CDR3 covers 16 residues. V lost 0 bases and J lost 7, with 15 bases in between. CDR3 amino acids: CASSLELSGNPEKLFF. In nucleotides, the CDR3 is TGTGCCAGCAGCTTAGAGTTGTCAGGAAACCCTGAAAAACTGTTTTTT.

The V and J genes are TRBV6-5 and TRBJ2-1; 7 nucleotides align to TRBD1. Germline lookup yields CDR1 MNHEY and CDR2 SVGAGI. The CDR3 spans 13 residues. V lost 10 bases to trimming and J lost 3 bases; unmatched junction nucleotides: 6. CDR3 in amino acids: CATWGQNYNEQFF. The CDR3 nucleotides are TGTGCCACCTGGGGACAGAACTACAATGAGCAGTTCTTC.

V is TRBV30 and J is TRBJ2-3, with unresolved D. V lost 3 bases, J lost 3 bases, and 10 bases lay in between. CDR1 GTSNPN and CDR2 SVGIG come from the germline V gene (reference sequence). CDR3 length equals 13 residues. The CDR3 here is CAWSAGRTDTQYF. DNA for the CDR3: TGTGCCTGGAGCGCTGGCAGGACAGATACGCAGTATTTT.